The source of this T cell receptor (beta chain) is a study of post-analysis software for immune sequencing data. Study background: There were relapsing-remitting, secondary progressive and progressive-relapsing multiple sclerosis among the disease courses included.

The sample holds many counts of this clonotype. Its antigen remains unidentified. Study-level findings and limits: Samples prepared in the same batch strongly co-clustered by F measure. TRBV segments more frequent in patients than in controls numbered five and included TRBV5-6, TRBV5-1 and TRBV20-1.

Germline V gene sequence: CDR1 MNHNY, CDR2 SVGAGI (reference sequence). The CDR3 is made up of 14 amino acids. Trimming pared 5 bases from V and 4 bases from J, leaving 14 bases between. TCR beta cDNA libraries had unique molecular identifiers. With roughly 1 to 10 million T cells as the source, approximately 450,000 cDNA molecules resulted. TCRdb re-called the PCR reads with MiXCR, one entry per CDR3 protein. The sample carries fewer than 850,000 distinct CDR3 sequences, roughly 27% recorded once. The TCR originated in a girl between 10 and 17 years old with multiple sclerosis. The chain carries TRBV6-6 and TRBJ1-2, with D perhaps matching TRBD1 (5 bases). The specimen sequenced was blood. CDR3 region: CASSPLQGAYGYTF. CDR3 coding DNA: TGTGCCAGCAGTCCCTTGCAAGGGGCCTATGGCTACACCTTC.